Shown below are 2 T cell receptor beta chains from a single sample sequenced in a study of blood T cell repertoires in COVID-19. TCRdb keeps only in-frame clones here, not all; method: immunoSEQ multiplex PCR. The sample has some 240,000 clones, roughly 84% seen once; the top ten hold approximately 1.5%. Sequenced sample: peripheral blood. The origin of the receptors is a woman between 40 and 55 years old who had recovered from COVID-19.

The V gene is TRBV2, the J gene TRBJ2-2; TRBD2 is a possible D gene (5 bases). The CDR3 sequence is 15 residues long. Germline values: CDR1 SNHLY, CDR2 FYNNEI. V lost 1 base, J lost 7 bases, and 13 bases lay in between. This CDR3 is CASSEGAGEHGELFF. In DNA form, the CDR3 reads TGTGCCAGCAGTGAAGGTGCCGGGGAACACGGGGAGCTGTTTTTT.

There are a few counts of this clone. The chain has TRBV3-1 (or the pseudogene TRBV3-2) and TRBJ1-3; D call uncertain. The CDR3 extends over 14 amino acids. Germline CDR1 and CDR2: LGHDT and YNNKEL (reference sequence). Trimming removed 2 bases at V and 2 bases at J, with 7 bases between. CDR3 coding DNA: TGTGCCAGCAGCCAATCGGAGGCTGGAAACACCATATATTTT. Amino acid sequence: CASSQSEAGNTIYF.